This T cell receptor beta chain appears in the sequencing data of a study of T cells in Graves' hyperthyroidism and ophthalmopathy (dated by TCRdb to the late 2010s). About the full investigation: Peripheral blood was collected at initial diagnosis, before any treatment. An independent validation cohort of under 20 hyperthyroidism patients and 17 patients who later progressed to ophthalmopathy tested prospective prediction of ophthalmopathy. The 100 discovery patients were randomly split 7:3 into training and test sets. The paper reports TCR Vbeta CDR3 sequencing of over 120 peripheral blood samples: around 41 ophthalmopathy, under 85 hyperthyroidism and around 17 progressor patients. Thyroid tissue and blood T-cell repertoires from more than five Graves' hyperthyroidism patients were also compared in the study. After sampling, hyperthyroidism patients received methimazole starting at 30 mg daily, and ophthalmopathy patients received high-dose intravenous methylprednisolone. A discovery cohort of roughly 100 patients, approximately 45 with Graves' ophthalmopathy and 55 to 60 with stable Graves' hyperthyroidism, was used to find distinguishing TCR V-J signatures.

For this chain, trimming is 6 bases at the V end and 6 bases at the J end, and the number of junction bases without a gene match is 8. Measured from the cysteine to the phenylalanine, the CDR3 is 13 residues long. The sequence is cut down to CDR3 DNA, 39 bases in frame from base 1. Sequences SQVTM (CDR1) and ANQGSEA (CDR2) are obtained from the germline V gene. Concerning this clonotype: Its antigen is unknown. The sample holds no much larger clone one base away, and base qualities are not on file.

Paper-wide results and their limitations: Ophthalmopathy was separated from stable hyperthyroidism by a 13 V-J signature model, with 85% to 90% sensitivity and roughly 81% specificity obtained in cross-validation and 80%/75% obtained in testing. In validation, the model predicted progression to ophthalmopathy with 65% to 71% sensitivity and approximately 74% specificity, a median of approximately 6.7 months before onset. Most expanded thyroid clonotypes (frequency above 0.001) were also detected in blood, a finding suggesting that blood repertoires may reflect thyroid immune responses. Sample size was not statistically predetermined, and investigators were not blinded to group allocation.

Hyperthyroidism patients were newly diagnosed, had a disease duration of under 2 months, and were aged 18 to 65 years. Exclusion was applied to patients with uncontrolled infections, other autoimmune diseases, pregnancy or lactation. Diagnoses were based on clinical symptoms, serum thyroxine and TRAb, thyroid ultrasound and orbital computed tomography. Blood from progressor patients was collected at the time of first diagnosis with hyperthyroidism, before any ophthalmopathy symptoms had appeared. PBMCs were separated from roughly 10 ml of fresh peripheral blood using Ficoll-Paque density gradient centrifugation. Progressor patients were initially diagnosed with Graves' hyperthyroidism and developed ophthalmopathy during follow-up. Total RNA was extracted using Trizol reagent, and RNA quality was assessed on an Agilent 2100 Bioanalyzer. The TCR beta CDR3 regions were amplified from the RNA transcripts. A first-round RT-PCR of the TCR CDR3 used the HTBI primer set with the Qiagen OneStep RT-PCR kit. Libraries were constructed in a second round of multiplex PCR, after which size selection and purification were carried out. Paired-end sequencing of the libraries was performed with 100 bp reads on an Illumina HiSeq2000. The authors' analysis ran thus. SOAPnuke was used to process the raw data, with reads discarded if the reads contained adapters or uncalled bases, had a mean Phred below 15, or lacked an exact constant-primer or identifier match. High-quality paired reads were merged using COPE v1.2.5, and each unique nucleotide sequence was defined as a clonotype. MiTCR v1.1 was used to align the clonotypes against IMGT TRBV, TRBD and TRBJ reference segments. The analysis was restricted to V-J combinations with a frequency above 0.0001, which together covered 99.2% of the repertoires. The TCS score was defined as F50 (clonal expansion) divided by E x V (chaos), with BLOSUM62-based TCRdist calculated between CDR3 peptides within each V-J. Welch's t-statistics and random forest reduced 514 V-J features to some 14, which were used in a naive Bayes classifier (R e1071). Thyroid-blood repertoire similarity was quantified with the Morisita-Horn index. Clones were called with MiXCR by TCRdb after fastp trimmed the public reads at Q25, and only in-frame beta chains were retained. Every distinct CDR3 protein forms one entry, paired with its most common genes and DNA. TCRdb's processing, not the authors', yielded these V and J calls. The sample has around 23,000 distinct CDR3 sequences on record, approximately 49% of them singletons. The ten largest clonotypes hold about 25% of the sample.

The sequence derives from a woman between 40 and 50 years old with Graves' hyperthyroidism that later progressed to Graves' ophthalmopathy. The sample taken for sequencing was blood. The rearranged segments are TRBV29-1 and TRBJ1-5; TRBD1 matches 7 bases in the middle. Here is the DNA: TGCAGCGTAGCTGGGACAGCGATTCAGCCCCAGCATTTT. Protein translation: CSVAGTAIQPQHF. With all but the CDR3 taken from the reference TRBV29-1 and TRBJ1-5 genes, the full variable domain is: SAVISQKPSRDICQRGTSLTIQCQVDSQVTMMFWYRQQPGQSLTLIATANQGSEATYESGFVIDKFPISRPNLTFSTLTVSNMSPEDSSIYLCSVAGTAIQPQHFGDGTRLSIL.